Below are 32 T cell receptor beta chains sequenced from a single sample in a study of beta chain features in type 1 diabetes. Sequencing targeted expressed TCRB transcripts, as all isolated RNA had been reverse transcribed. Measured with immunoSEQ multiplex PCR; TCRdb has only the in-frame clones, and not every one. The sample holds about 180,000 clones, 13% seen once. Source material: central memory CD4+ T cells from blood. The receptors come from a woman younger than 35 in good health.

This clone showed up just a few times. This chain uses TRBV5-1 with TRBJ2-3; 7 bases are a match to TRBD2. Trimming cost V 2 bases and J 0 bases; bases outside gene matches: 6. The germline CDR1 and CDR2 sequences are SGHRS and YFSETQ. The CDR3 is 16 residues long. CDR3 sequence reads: CASSFVSGQSTDTQYF. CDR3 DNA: TGCGCCAGCAGCTTTGTTAGCGGGCAGAGCACAGATACGCAGTATTTT.

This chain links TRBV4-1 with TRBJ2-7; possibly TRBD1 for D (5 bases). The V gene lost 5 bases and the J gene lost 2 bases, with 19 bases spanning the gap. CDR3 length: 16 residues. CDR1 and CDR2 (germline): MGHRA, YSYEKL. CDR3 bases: TGCGCCAGCAGCTACTACGACAGTAATCCGGCCTACGAGCAGTACTTC. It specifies CASSYYDSNPAYEQYF.

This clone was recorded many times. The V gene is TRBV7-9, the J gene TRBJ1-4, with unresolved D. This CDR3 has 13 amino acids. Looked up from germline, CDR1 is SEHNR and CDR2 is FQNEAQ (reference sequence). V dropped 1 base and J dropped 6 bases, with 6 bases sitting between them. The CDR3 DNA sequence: TGTGCCAGCAGCTTAGATCCTGATGAAAAACTGTTTTTT. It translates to CASSLDPDEKLFF.

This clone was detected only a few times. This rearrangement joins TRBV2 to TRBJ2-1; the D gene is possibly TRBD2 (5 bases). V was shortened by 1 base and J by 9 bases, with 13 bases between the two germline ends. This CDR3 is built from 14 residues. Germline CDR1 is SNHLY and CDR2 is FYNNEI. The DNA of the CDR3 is TGTGCCAGCAGTGAAGGGGCTAGCTTTGGTGAGCAGTTCTTC. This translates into CASSEGASFGEQFF.

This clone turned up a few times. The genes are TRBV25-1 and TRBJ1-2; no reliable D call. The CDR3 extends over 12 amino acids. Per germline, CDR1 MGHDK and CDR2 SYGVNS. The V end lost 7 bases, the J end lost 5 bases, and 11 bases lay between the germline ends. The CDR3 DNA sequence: TGTGCCAGCAACGATGGGAGATATGGCTACACCTTC. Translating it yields CASNDGRYGYTF.

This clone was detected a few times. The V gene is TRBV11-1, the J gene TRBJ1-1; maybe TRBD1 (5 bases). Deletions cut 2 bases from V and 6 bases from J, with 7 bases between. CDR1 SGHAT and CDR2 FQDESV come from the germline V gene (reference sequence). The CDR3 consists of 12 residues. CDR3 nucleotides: TGTGCCAGCAGCTTATGGGGCTCTGAAGCTTTCTTT. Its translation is CASSLWGSEAFF.

Here the CDR3 reads CASSGGTAMTGELFF. The DNA for the CDR3 is TGTGCCAGCAGTGGGGGGACAGCCATGACCGGGGAGCTGTTTTTT. The chain has TRBV6-1 and TRBJ2-2, with 7 bases aligning to TRBD1. The CDR3 length is 15 residues. The trim removed 4 bases at V and 5 bases at J, leaving 7 bases unmatched. CDR1 and CDR2 (germline): MNHNS, SASEGT.

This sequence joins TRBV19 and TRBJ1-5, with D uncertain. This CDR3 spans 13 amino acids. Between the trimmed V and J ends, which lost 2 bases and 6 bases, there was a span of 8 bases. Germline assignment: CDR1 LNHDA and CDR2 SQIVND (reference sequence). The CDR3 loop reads CASSIQVAQPQHF. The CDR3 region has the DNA TGTGCCAGTAGTATACAGGTGGCTCAGCCCCAGCATTTT.

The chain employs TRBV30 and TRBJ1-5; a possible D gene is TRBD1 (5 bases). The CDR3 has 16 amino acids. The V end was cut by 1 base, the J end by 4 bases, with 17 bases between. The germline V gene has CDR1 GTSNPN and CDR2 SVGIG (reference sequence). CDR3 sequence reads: CAWSEGIGRANQPQHF. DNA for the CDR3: TGTGCCTGGAGTGAGGGAATCGGCAGGGCTAATCAGCCCCAGCATTTT. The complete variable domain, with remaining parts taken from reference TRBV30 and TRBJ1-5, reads SQTIHQWPATLVQPVGSPLSLECTVEGTSNPNLYWYRQAAGRGLQLLFYSVGIGQISSEVPQNLSASRPQDRQFILSSKKLLLSDSGFYLCAWSEGIGRANQPQHFGDGTRLSIL.

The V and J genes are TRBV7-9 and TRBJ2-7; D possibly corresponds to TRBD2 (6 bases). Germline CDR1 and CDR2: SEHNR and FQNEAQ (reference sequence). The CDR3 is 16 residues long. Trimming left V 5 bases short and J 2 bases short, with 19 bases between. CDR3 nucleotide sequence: TGTGCCAGCAGCCGAAGTTCCGGGAGTGTGGCCTACGAGCAGTACTTC. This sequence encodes CASSRSSGSVAYEQYF.

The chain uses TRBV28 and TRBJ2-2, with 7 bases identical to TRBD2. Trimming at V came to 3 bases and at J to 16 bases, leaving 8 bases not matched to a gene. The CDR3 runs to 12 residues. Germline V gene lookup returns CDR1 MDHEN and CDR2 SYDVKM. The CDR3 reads CASSLLAGRRFF. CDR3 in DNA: TGTGCCAGCAGTTTGTTAGCGGGCAGACGGTTTTTT. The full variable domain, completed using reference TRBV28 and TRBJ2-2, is DVKVTQSSRYLVKRTGEKVFLECVQDMDHENMFWYRQDPGLGLRLIYFSYDVKMKEKGDIPEGYSVSREKKERFSLILESASTNQTSMYLCASSLLAGRRFFGEGSRLTVL.

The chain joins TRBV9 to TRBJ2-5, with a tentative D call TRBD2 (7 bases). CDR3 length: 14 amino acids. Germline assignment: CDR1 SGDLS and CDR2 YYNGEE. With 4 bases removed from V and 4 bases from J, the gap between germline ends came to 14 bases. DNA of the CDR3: TGTGCCAGCAGCCCAAGGGGGGGCCGAGAGACCCAGTACTTC. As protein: CASSPRGGRETQYF. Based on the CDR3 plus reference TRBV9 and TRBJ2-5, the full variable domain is DSGVTQTPKHLITATGQRVTLRCSPRSGDLSVYWYQQSLDQGLQFLIQYYNGEERAKGNILERFSAQQFPDLHSELNLSSLELGDSALYFCASSPRGGRETQYFGPGTRLLVL.

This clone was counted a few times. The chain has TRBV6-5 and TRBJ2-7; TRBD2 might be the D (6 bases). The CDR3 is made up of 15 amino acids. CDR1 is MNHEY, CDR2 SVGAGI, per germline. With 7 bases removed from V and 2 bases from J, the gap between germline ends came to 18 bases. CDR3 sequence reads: CASTAGDGGTYEQYF. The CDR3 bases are TGTGCCAGCACCGCTGGGGACGGAGGGACCTACGAGCAGTACTTC.

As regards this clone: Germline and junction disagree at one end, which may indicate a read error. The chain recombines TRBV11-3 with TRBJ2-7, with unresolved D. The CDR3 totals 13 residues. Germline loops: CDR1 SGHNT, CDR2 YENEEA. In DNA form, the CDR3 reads TGTGCCAGCAGCTCCGAACGTGGTAGTCGCGTAGACTTC. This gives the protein CASSSERGSRVDF.

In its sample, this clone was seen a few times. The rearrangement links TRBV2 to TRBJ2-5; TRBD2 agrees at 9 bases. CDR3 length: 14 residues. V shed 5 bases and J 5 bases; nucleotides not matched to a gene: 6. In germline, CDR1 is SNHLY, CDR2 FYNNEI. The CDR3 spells CASSPIAGVETQYF. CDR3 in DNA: TGTGCCAGCAGTCCCATAGCGGGAGTGGAGACCCAGTACTTC.

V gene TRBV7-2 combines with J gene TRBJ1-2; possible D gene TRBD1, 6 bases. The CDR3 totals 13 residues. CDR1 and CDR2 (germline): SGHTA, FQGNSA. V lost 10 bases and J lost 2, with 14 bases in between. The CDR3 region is CATQGQKNYGYTF. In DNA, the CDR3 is TGTGCCACCCAAGGACAGAAGAACTATGGCTACACCTTC.

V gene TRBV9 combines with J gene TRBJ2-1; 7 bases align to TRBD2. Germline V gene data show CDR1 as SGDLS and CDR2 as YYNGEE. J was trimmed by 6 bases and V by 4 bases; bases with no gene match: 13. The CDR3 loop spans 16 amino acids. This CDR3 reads CASSLSGTGLFNEQFF. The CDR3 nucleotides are TGTGCCAGCAGCCTCTCCGGGACGGGACTATTCAATGAGCAGTTCTTC.

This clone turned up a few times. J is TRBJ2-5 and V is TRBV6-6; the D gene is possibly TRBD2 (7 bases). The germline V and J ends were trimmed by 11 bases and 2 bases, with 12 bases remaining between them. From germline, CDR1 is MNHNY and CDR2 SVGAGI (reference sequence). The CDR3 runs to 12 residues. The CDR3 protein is CAARGGQETQYF. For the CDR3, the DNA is TGTGCCGCTAGGGGGGGGCAAGAGACCCAGTACTTC.

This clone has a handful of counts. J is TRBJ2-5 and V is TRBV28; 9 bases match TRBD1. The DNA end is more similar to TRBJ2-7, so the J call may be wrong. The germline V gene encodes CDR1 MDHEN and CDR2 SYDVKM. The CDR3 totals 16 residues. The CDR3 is CASSKTGTGIPYEQYF. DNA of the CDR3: TGTGCCAGCAGTAAAACCGGGACAGGGATACCCTACGAGCAGTACTTC.

The CDR3 reads CAWSVDTSGNTIYF. CDR3 DNA sequence: TGTGCCTGGAGTGTAGACACCTCTGGAAACACCATATATTTT. This rearrangement joins TRBV30 to TRBJ1-3, with D unresolved. V was trimmed by 0 bases and J by 0 bases, leaving 6 bases between them. Germline assignment: CDR1 GTSNPN and CDR2 SVGIG (reference sequence). There are 14 residues in the CDR3.

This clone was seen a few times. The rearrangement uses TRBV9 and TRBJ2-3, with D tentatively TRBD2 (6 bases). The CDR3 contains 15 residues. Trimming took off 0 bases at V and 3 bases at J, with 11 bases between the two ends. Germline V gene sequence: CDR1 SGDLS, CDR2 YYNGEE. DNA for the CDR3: TGTGCCAGCAGCGTAGCTCCGGGGGTGACAGATACGCAGTATTTT. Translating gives CASSVAPGVTDTQYF.

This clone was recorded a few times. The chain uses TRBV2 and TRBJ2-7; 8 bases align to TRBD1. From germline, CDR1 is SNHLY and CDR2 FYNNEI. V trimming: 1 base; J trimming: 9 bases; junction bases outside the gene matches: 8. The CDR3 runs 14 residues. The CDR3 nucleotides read TGTGCCAGCAGTGAAGTGACAGGGGCCGTCGGGCAGTACTTC. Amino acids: CASSEVTGAVGQYF. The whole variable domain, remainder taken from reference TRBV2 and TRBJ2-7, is EPEVTQTPSHQVTQMGQEVILRCVPISNHLYFYWYRQILGQKVEFLVSFYNNEISEKSEIFDDQFSVERPDGSNFTLKIRSTKLEDSAMYFCASSEVTGAVGQYFGPGTRLTVT.

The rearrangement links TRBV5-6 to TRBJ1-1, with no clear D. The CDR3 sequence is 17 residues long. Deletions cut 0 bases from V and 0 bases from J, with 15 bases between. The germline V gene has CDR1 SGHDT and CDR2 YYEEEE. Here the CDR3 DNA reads TGTGCCAGCAGCTTGGGCCTTAACCGTAACTTGAACACTGAAGCTTTCTTT. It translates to CASSLGLNRNLNTEAFF.

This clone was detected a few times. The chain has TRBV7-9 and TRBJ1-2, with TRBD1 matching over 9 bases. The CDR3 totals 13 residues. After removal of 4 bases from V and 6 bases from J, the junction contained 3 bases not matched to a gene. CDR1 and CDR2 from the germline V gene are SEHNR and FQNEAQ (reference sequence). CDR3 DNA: TGTGCCAGCAGCTCGGGACAGGGTAATGGCTACACCTTC. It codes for CASSSGQGNGYTF.

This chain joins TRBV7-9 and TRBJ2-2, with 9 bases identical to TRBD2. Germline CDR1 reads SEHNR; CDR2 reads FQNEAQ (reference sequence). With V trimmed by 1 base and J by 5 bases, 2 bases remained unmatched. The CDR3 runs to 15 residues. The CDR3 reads CASSLGLAGTGELFF. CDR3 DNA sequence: TGTGCCAGCAGCTTAGGGCTAGCGGGGACCGGGGAGCTGTTTTTT. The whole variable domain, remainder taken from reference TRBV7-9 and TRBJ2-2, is DTGVSQNPRHKITKRGQNVTFRCDPISEHNRLYWYRQTLGQGPEFLTYFQNEAQLEKSRLLSDRFSAERPKGSFSTLEIQRTEQGDSAMYLCASSLGLAGTGELFFGEGSRLTVL.

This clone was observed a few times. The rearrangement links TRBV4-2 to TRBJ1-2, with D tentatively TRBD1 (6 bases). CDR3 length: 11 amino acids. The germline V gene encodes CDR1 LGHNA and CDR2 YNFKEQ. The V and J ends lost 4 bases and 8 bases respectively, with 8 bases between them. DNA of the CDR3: TGTGCCAGCAGCCGAGACAGGGGCTACACCTTC. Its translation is CASSRDRGYTF.

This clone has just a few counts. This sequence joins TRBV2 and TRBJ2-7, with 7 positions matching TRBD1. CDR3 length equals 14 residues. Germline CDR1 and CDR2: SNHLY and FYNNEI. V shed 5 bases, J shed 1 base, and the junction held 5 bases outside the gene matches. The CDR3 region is CASSNRGRSYEQYF. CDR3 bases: TGTGCCAGCAGTAACAGGGGCAGATCCTACGAGCAGTACTTC.

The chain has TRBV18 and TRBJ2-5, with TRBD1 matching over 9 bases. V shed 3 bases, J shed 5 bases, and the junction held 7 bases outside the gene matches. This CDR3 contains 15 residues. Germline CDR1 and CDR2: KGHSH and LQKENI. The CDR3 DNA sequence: TGTGCCAGCTCACCCAGAACAGGGGGCCGGGAGACCCAGTACTTC. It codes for CASSPRTGGRETQYF.

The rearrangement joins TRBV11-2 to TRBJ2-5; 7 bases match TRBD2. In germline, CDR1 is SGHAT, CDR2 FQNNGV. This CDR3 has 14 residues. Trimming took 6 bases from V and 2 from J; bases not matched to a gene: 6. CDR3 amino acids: CASRRTGGQETQYF. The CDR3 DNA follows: TGTGCCAGCAGGCGGACGGGGGGACAAGAGACCCAGTACTTC.

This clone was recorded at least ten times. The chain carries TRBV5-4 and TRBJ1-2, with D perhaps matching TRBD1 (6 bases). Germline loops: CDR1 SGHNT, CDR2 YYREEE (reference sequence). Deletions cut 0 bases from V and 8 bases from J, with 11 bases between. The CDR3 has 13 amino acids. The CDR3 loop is CASSLDRAYGYTF. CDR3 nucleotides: TGTGCCAGCAGCTTGGACAGGGCCTACGGCTACACCTTC.

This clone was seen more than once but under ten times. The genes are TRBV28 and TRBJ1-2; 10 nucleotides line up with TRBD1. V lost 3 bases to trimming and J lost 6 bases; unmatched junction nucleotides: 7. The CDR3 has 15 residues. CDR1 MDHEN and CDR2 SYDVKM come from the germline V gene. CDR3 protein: CASSLPPGQGDGYTF. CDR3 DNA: TGTGCCAGCAGTTTGCCGCCTGGACAGGGGGATGGCTACACCTTC.

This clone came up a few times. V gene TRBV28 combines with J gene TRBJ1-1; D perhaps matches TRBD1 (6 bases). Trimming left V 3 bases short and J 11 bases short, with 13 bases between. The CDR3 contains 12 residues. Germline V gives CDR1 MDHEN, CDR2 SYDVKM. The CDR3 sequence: CASSFAKGGAFF. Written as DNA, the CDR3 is TGTGCCAGCAGTTTCGCGAAGGGGGGGGCTTTCTTT.